This T cell receptor beta chain comes out of a study of OX40 agonist ivuxolimab in advanced cancers. This CDR3 region has 16 residues. The V gene end was trimmed by 2 bases and the J gene end by 4 bases; junction bases not matched to a gene: 2. Germline CDR1 is LGHNT and CDR2 is FRNRAP. Sequencing was performed with immunoSEQ multiplex PCR; in TCRdb, only in-frame clones are kept and a portion is missing. The sample carries tens of thousands of clones, around nine tenths recorded once. The TCR comes from an adult with an advanced solid tumor such as melanoma, head and neck, liver or kidney cancer. The J gene is TRBJ2-3, the V gene TRBV12-5, with 14 bases aligning to TRBD2. The specimen comprised CD4+ or CD8+ T cells sorted from blood, sampled in a trial of the OX40 agonist ivuxolimab. The CDR3: CASGLMTSGRADTQYF. In nucleotides, the CDR3 is TGTGCTAGTGGTTTGATGACTAGCGGGAGGGCAGATACGCAGTATTTT.